These 11 T cell receptor beta chains were all obtained from the same sample, sequenced in a study of blood T cell repertoires in COVID-19. TCRdb's table, derived via immunoSEQ multiplex PCR, lists solely in-frame clones and lacks some. The sample has 110,000 or so clones, 81% seen once. The specimen sequenced was peripheral blood. The receptors stem from a woman aged 70-85 years with acute or convalescent COVID-19.

This clone was seen only a few times. The chain recombines TRBV19 with TRBJ1-1; 7 nucleotides agree with TRBD1. Germline V CDR1 and CDR2: LNHDA, SQIVND (reference sequence). Unmatched junction bases numbered 3, after V lost 4 bases and J lost 1 base. The CDR3 is made up of 14 amino acids. The CDR3 bases are TGTGCCAGTAGTACGGGACAGAGGAACACTGAAGCTTTCTTT. This translates into CASSTGQRNTEAFF.

V usage is TRBV19 and J usage is TRBJ2-1; TRBD2 matches 14 bases. The junction had 1 base not matched to a gene; V was cut back by 6 bases and J by 6 bases. The CDR3 has 14 amino acids. Germline-derived CDR1 and CDR2 are LNHDA and SQIVND (reference sequence). CDR3 region: CASRTSGRGNEQFF. In nucleotides, the CDR3 is TGTGCCAGTAGGACTAGCGGGAGGGGCAATGAGCAGTTCTTC.

The chain carries TRBV29-1 and TRBJ1-3, with TRBD1 as a possible D gene (6 bases). The CDR3 sequence is 15 residues long. The V end lost 8 bases, the J end lost 0 bases, and 17 bases lay between the germline ends. The V gene's germline CDR1 is SQVTM and CDR2 ANQGSEA. The CDR3 loop reads CSILITGSSGNTIYF. CDR3 nucleotides: TGCAGCATCCTCATAACAGGGTCCTCTGGAAACACCATATATTTT.

The chain links TRBV5-6 to TRBJ2-3, with 9 bases identical to TRBD2. CDR1 and CDR2 (germline): SGHDT, YYEEEE. V dropped 4 bases and J dropped 4; count of bases not matched to a gene: 7. The CDR3 loop spans 15 amino acids. CDR3 nucleotides: TGTGCCAGCAGCACCGGACTAGCGAACGCAGATACGCAGTATTTT. This gives the protein CASSTGLANADTQYF.

The V gene is TRBV6-2 or TRBV6-3, the J gene TRBJ2-7; tentatively, D is TRBD2 (6 bases). V shed 2 bases and J shed 2 bases, with 7 bases lying between them. CDR3 length: 13 amino acids. Germline CDR1 MNHEY, CDR2 SVGEGT. The CDR3 is CASSYAGPYEQYF. The CDR3 DNA reads TGTGCCAGCAGTTACGCGGGACCCTACGAGCAGTACTTC.

This rearrangement joins TRBV28 to TRBJ1-2; 7 bases agree with TRBD1. Germline trimming cut 7 bases from V and 1 base from J; bases unmatched to any gene: 15. In germline, CDR1 is MDHEN, CDR2 SYDVKM. The CDR3 is 17 amino acids. CDR3: CASTISPSTGFNYGYTF. For the CDR3, the DNA is TGTGCCAGCACCATTAGCCCTTCGACAGGGTTTAACTATGGCTACACCTTC.

The chain carries TRBV5-1 and TRBJ2-2, with TRBD2 identical over 10 bases. Per germline, CDR1 SGHRS and CDR2 YFSETQ. Trimming removed 5 bases from V and 4 bases from J; junction bases left unmatched: 14. The CDR3 is made up of 18 amino acids. DNA of the CDR3: TGCGCCAGCAGTTGGACTAGCGGCCGGCTAGGGGCCACCGGGGAGCTGTTTTTT. This encodes CASSWTSGRLGATGELFF.

This chain links TRBV10-2 with TRBJ2-1; D possibly corresponds to TRBD2 (5 bases). The CDR3 loop spans 15 amino acids. V lost 7 bases, J lost 4 bases, and 17 bases lay in between. From germline, CDR1 is WSHSY and CDR2 SAAADI. CDR3 nucleotide sequence: TGCGCCAGCATGATCCCCCGGGAAAGGTACAATGAGCAGTTCTTC. Encoded protein: CASMIPRERYNEQFF.

The chain employs TRBV4-1 and TRBJ2-1; 13 positions agree with TRBD2. Germline lookup yields CDR1 MGHRA and CDR2 YSYEKL. Losses at the gene ends were 6 bases for V and 4 bases for J; bases not matched to a gene: 9. The CDR3 runs 17 residues. The CDR3 sequence: CASRPTSGGAGYNEQFF. In nucleotides, the CDR3 is TGCGCCAGCAGACCTACTAGCGGGGGGGCGGGGTACAATGAGCAGTTCTTC.

The CDR3: CASSIRLSGNTIYF. The DNA of the CDR3 is TGTGCCAGCAGTATCCGACTAAGTGGAAACACCATATATTTT. This chain joins TRBV2 and TRBJ1-3; no reliable D call. This CDR3 spans 14 amino acids. The germline V gene has CDR1 SNHLY and CDR2 FYNNEI. V was cut by 5 bases and J by 3 bases, with 11 bases left in between.

The genes are TRBV3-1 (or the pseudogene TRBV3-2) and TRBJ2-1, with D uncertain. This CDR3 has 14 amino acids. Germline values: CDR1 LGHDT, CDR2 YNNKEL (reference sequence). Deletions cut 2 bases from V and 7 bases from J, with 12 bases between. Here the CDR3 DNA reads TGTGCCAGCAGCCAAAGTACCAGTCGAAATGAGCAGTTCTTC. Translating it yields CASSQSTSRNEQFF.